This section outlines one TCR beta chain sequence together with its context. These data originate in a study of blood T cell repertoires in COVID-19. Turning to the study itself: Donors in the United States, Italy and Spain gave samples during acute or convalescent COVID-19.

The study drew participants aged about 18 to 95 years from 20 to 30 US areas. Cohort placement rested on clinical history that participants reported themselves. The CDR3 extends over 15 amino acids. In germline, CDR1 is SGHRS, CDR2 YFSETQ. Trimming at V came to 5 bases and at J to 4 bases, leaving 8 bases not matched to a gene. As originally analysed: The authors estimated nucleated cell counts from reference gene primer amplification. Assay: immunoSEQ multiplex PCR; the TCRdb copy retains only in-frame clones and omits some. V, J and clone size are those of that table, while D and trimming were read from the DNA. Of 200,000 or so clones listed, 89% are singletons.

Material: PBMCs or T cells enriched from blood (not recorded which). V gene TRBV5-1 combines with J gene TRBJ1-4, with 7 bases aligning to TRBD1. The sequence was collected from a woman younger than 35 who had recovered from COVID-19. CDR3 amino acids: CASRGTANNNEKLFF. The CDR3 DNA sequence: TGCGCCAGCAGGGGGACAGCTAACAATAATGAAAAACTGTTTTTT.